The 10 T cell receptor beta chains below all came from one sample that was sequenced in a study of Tregs in tolerant kidney transplant recipients. The assay was immunoSEQ multiplex PCR, and TCRdb's table has in-frame clones only and misses some. The listing records under 35,000 clones. Sequenced here: CD8+ T cells from blood, sampled before the transplant. The receptor source for this set is a human donor who received a combined kidney and bone marrow transplant.

Points on this clone: Different DNA sequences within this sample yield the same CDR3. CDR3 loop: CASSPGTGYEQYF. CDR3 DNA (partial): TGTGCCAGCAGCCCTGGCACCGGGTACGAG. The genes are TRBV11-2 and TRBJ2-7, with D unresolved. The read terminates 3 residues before the CDR3 end, so the remaining end is supplied by the germline J gene. V gave up 5 bases and J gave up 4 bases, with 12 bases separating them. Per germline, CDR1 SGHAT and CDR2 FQNNGV. CDR3 length equals 13 residues. The full variable domain, its missing parts supplied by reference TRBV11-2 and TRBJ2-7, is EAGVAQSPRYKIIEKRQSVAFWCNPISGHATLYWYQQILGQGPKLLIQFQNNGVVDDSQLPKDRFSAERLKGVDSTLKIQPAKLEDSAVYLCASSPGTGYEQYFGPGTRLTVT.

In regard to this clone: The sequenced fragment ends 3 residues before the CDR3 boundary, so the rest is inferred from the germline J gene. The chain has TRBV13 and TRBJ2-1; 9 nucleotides match TRBD2. The trim removed 1 base at V and 5 bases at J, leaving 3 bases unmatched. CDR1 is PRHDT and CDR2 is FYEKMQ in the germline V gene (reference sequence). The CDR3 has 15 amino acids. The CDR3 loop reads CASSLVGLADNEQFF. CDR3 bases read: TGTGCCAGCAGCTTAGTGGGACTAGCTGACAATGAG.

The CDR3 reads CASSLGLAGVYEQYF. The CDR3 bases that were read are TGTGCCAGCAGCTTGGGACTAGCGGGAGTCTACGAG. The gene calls are TRBV11-2 and TRBJ2-7, with 14 bases fitting TRBD2. The CDR3 end lies 3 residues beyond the end of the read and is filled in from the germline J gene. Trimming took 3 bases from V and 3 from J; bases not matched to a gene: 1. Germline V gene data show CDR1 as SGHAT and CDR2 as FQNNGV. The CDR3 has 15 residues.

Worth noting for this clone: From the germline J gene comes the end of the CDR3, since the read stops 3 residues before it. The rearrangement joins TRBV5-6 to TRBJ2-7; 10 nucleotides match TRBD2. The CDR3 is 15 amino acids. The junction had 7 bases not matched to a gene; V was cut back by 4 bases and J by 3 bases. Germline-derived CDR1 and CDR2 are SGHDT and YYEEEE. CDR3: CASSLWTSGIYEQYF. The CDR3 DNA, read in part, is TGTGCCAGCAGCCTGTGGACTAGCGGAATCTACGAG.

A note on this clone: The read is 3 residues too short to cover the CDR3 end, so that end is filled in from the germline J gene. V gene TRBV20-1 combines with J gene TRBJ2-7, with 11 bases fitting TRBD2. Unmatched junction bases numbered 5, after V lost 1 base and J lost 3 bases. The CDR3 totals 15 residues. Germline loops: CDR1 DFQATT, CDR2 SNEGSKA (reference sequence). CDR3 residues: CSARGSGRAFYEQYF. CDR3 DNA, as far as it was read: TGCAGTGCTAGAGGTAGCGGGAGGGCCTTCTACGAG.

Details on this clone: The sequenced fragment ends 3 residues before the CDR3 boundary, so the rest is inferred from the germline J gene. The rearrangement joins TRBV19 to TRBJ2-1, with 7 nucleotides matching TRBD2. CDR1 and CDR2 from the germline V gene are LNHDA and SQIVND (reference sequence). J lost 1 base, V lost 5 bases, and 2 bases had no gene match. The CDR3 totals 14 residues. This chain's CDR3 is CASSPGGSYNEQFF. Partial CDR3 DNA: TGTGCCAGTAGTCCGGGGGGTTCCTACAATGAG. The complete variable domain, with remaining parts taken from reference TRBV19 and TRBJ2-1, reads DGGITQSPKYLFRKEGQNVTLSCEQNLNHDAMYWYRQDPGQGLRLIYYSQIVNDFQKGDIAEGYSVSREKKESFPLTVTSAQKNPTAFYLCASSPGGSYNEQFFGPGTRLTVL.

A note on this clone: The read terminates 3 residues before the CDR3 end, so the remaining end is supplied by the germline J gene. The chain combines TRBV6-2 or TRBV6-3 with TRBJ2-7, with D perhaps matching TRBD1 (6 bases). The CDR3 sequence is 15 residues long. The V end lost 5 bases, the J end lost 3 bases, and 17 bases lay between the germline ends. Per germline, CDR1 MNHEY and CDR2 SVGEGT. The sequenced CDR3 bases are TGTGCCAGCAGTGACCGCAGGGACACCCGCTACGAG. Translated, it gives CASSDRRDTRYE. The entire CDR3 is CASSDRRDTRYEQYF.

Concerning this clone: The read stops 3 residues short of the end of the CDR3; the missing end is completed from the germline J gene. The rearrangement links TRBV2 to TRBJ2-7; D remains ambiguous. V was clipped by 4 bases and J by 3 bases, with 13 bases between them. CDR1 and CDR2 (germline): SNHLY, FYNNEI. This CDR3 is 14 amino acids long. The CDR3 here is CASSATELYYEQYF. The sequenced CDR3 bases are TGTGCCAGCAGTGCAACAGAGCTCTACTACGAG.

Regarding this clone: The CDR3 is cut off 3 residues early in the read; its end comes from the germline J gene. V and J are TRBV20-1 and TRBJ2-1, with D perhaps TRBD1 (5 bases). This CDR3 is 14 amino acids long. V was shortened by 2 bases and J by 0 bases, with 8 bases between the two germline ends. In germline, CDR1 is DFQATT, CDR2 SNEGSKA (reference sequence). Incomplete CDR3 DNA: TGCAGTGCTAGAAGGGGTTACTCCTACAATGAG. Protein product: CSARRGYSYNE. The whole CDR3 protein is CSARRGYSYNEQFF.

CDR3 sequence: CASSSGLAGGEGETQYF. The part of the CDR3 DNA that was read is TGTGCCAGCAGCTCCGGACTAGCGGGGGGCGAGGGGGAGACC. This rearrangement joins TRBV7-3 to TRBJ2-5; TRBD2 matches at 14 bases. The read falls 3 residues short of the CDR3 end, and the missing part is taken from the germline J gene. Germline-derived CDR1 and CDR2 are SGHTA and FQGTGA. V trimming: 4 bases; J trimming: 5 bases; junction bases outside the gene matches: 9. There are 17 residues in the CDR3.